These T cell receptor beta chains were read from a single sample in a study of T cell responses to AZD1222 COVID-19 vaccine. Assay used: immunoSEQ multiplex PCR; TCRdb lists only in-frame clones, some missing. This table has around 130,000 clones, about 89% appearing once. The sample in question was peripheral blood, obtained 28 days after the second AZD1222 dose. These TCRs come from an adult who received the AZD1222 COVID-19 vaccine. CDR3s include the opening cysteine and the closing phenylalanine or tryptophan. D genes are given only for firm matches. The size of a clone is reported for some rows only, either as once, few or many, or as a class for expanded clones.

J gene,clone size,V gene,D gene,CDR3 protein,CDR3 DNA
TRBJ2-1,.,TRBV29-1,TRBD2,CSVQRLTSGGPTDEQFF,TGCAGCGTCCAGCGGCTGACTAGCGGGGGGCCTACGGATGAGCAGTTCTTC
TRBJ2-1,.,TRBV6-5,TRBD2,CASSYPGLAGGNEQFF,TGTGCCAGCAGTTACCCGGGACTAGCGGGAGGAAATGAGCAGTTCTTC
TRBJ1-2,once,TRBV30,.,CAWTHKPGGRDGYTF,TGTGCCTGGACCCACAAACCGGGGGGCAGAGATGGCTACACCTTC
TRBJ1-2,.,TRBV12-3/TRBV12-4,TRBD1,CASSPGQGYGYTF,TGTGCCAGCAGTCCGGGACAGGGCTATGGCTACACCTTC
TRBJ2-7,.,TRBV12-5,.,CASGLGEGREQYF,TGTGCTAGTGGTCTGGGCGAGGGTCGCGAGCAGTACTTC
TRBJ1-2,once,TRBV29-1,TRBD1,CSVEDPGQGYYGYTF,TGCAGCGTTGAAGACCCGGGACAGGGTTACTATGGCTACACCTTC
TRBJ1-5,.,TRBV2,.,CASSVGAHQPQHF,TGTGCCAGCAGTGTGGGTGCACATCAGCCCCAGCATTTT
TRBJ1-1,once,TRBV30,TRBD1,CAWSLTGGFMNTEAFF,TGTGCCTGGAGTCTGACAGGGGGGTTTATGAACACTGAAGCTTTCTTT
TRBJ2-2,.,TRBV7-9,.,CASSLETTWELFF,TGTGCCAGCAGCTTAGAGACCACCTGGGAGCTGTTTTTT
TRBJ1-1,.,TRBV9,.,CASSITDSMNTEAFF,TGTGCCAGCAGCATCACCGACAGCATGAACACTGAAGCTTTCTTT
TRBJ1-2,.,TRBV7-2,.,CASSSPFGVGGYTF,TGTGCCAGCAGCTCTCCTTTCGGGGTGGGAGGCTACACCTTC
TRBJ2-5,.,TRBV5-4,.,CASSLGGGGRETQYF,TGTGCCAGCAGCTTGGGTGGAGGGGGTCGGGAGACCCAGTACTTC
TRBJ1-5,.,TRBV2,.,CASRETGNQPQHF,TGTGCCAGCAGGGAGACGGGTAATCAGCCCCAGCATTTT
TRBJ2-1,.,TRBV3-1/TRBV3-2,.,CASSQGTTEEQFF,TGTGCCAGCAGCCAAGGGACTACGGAAGAGCAGTTCTTC
TRBJ2-5,.,TRBV10-3,TRBD2,CAISESGLAGGQETQYF,TGTGCCATCAGTGAGTCGGGACTAGCGGGCGGACAAGAGACCCAGTACTTC
TRBJ2-7,.,TRBV25-1,.,CASGGLDEQYF,TGTGCCAGCGGGGGTCTGGACGAGCAGTACTTC
TRBJ2-5,.,TRBV9,TRBD2,CASSAGLAGGTQYF,TGTGCCAGCAGCGCAGGACTAGCCGGGGGGACCCAGTACTTC
TRBJ1-3,.,TRBV9,.,CASSVGGEWGNTIYF,TGTGCCAGCAGCGTAGGAGGAGAATGGGGAAACACCATATATTTT
TRBJ1-1,.,TRBV19,.,CASSALGQGKTEAFF,TGTGCCAGTAGTGCCCTCGGGCAGGGGAAAACTGAAGCTTTCTTT
TRBJ1-4,.,TRBV3-1/TRBV3-2,.,CASSQLAEKLFF,TGTGCCAGCAGCCAGCTTGCCGAAAAACTGTTTTTT
TRBJ1-2,few,TRBV5-5,.,CASSPRRMANYGYTF,TGTGCCAGCAGCCCCCGAAGGATGGCCAACTATGGCTACACCTTC
TRBJ2-1,.,TRBV3-1/TRBV3-2,TRBD2,CASSQDRASGKYNEQFF,TGTGCCAGCAGCCAAGATAGGGCTAGCGGGAAGTACAATGAGCAGTTCTTC